This T cell receptor beta chain was identified during a study of somatic mutations in cytotoxic T cells in rheumatoid arthritis. Germline trimming cut 5 bases from V and 8 bases from J; bases unmatched to any gene: 8. Germline values: CDR1 MNHEY, CDR2 SMNVEV (reference sequence). The CDR3 contains 15 residues. General study findings and limits: CD8+ T cells showed clonality that did not differ significantly between patients with rheumatoid arthritis and age-matched healthy controls. In the expanded CD8+ clones, the antigen targets remained unknown.

A word on this clone: Its antigen is as yet unknown.

Using immunoSEQ multiplex PCR, the repertoire was profiled, and TCRdb retains in-frame clones only, with some absent. The sample lists approximately 11,000 clones, approximately 82% occurring once. The chain is built from TRBV27 and TRBJ2-7, with 14 bases aligning to TRBD2. The sequenced material came from CD8+ T cells sorted from blood. This sequence was found in a woman aged 55-69 years with rheumatoid arthritis. The CDR3 here is CASSTGTSGSRKQYF. CDR3 DNA sequence: TGTGCCAGCAGTACAGGGACTAGCGGGAGTAGGAAGCAGTACTTC.